The 24 T cell receptor beta chains listed next were all sequenced from one sample in a study of T cell repertoires in cytomegalovirus infection. Via MiXCR, TCRdb re-called the reads, giving one row per CDR3 protein. The table shows 640,000 or so distinct CDR3 sequences, with roughly a third occurring only once. Their antigens remain unidentified. The sample here was cultured PBMCs, taken from culture after CMV antigen stimulation. The receptors stem from a human donor in good health (CMV status not recorded). Some clones in this sample may be carry-over from other donors' samples.

In its sample, this clonotype was seen many times. The chain uses TRBV7-6 and TRBJ2-7; D is ambiguous. The CDR3 contains 12 residues. The V end was cut by 5 bases, the J end by 2 bases, with 7 bases between. From germline, CDR1 is SGHVS and CDR2 FNYEAQ. CDR3 sequence: CASSPTTYEQYV. The CDR3 nucleotides are TGTGCCAGCAGCCCTACCACCTACGAGCAGTACGTC.

The chain carries TRBV7-2 and TRBJ2-5, with D perhaps TRBD1 (6 bases). This CDR3 comprises 15 residues. V lost 2 bases and J 7 bases, leaving 17 bases between the germline ends. Germline CDR1 is SGHTA and CDR2 is FQGNSA. In DNA form, the CDR3 reads TGTGCCAGCAGCTTACAGGACAGAGGGTTGGGGACCCAGTACTTC. Residues: CASSLQDRGLGTQYF.

This clonotype was recorded at least ten times. The chain employs TRBV7-2 and TRBJ2-7, with D uncertain. There are 11 residues in the CDR3. V lost 0 bases to trimming and J lost 7 bases, with 4 bases between them. The V gene's germline CDR1 is SGHTA and CDR2 FQGNSA. The CDR3 DNA sequence: TGTGCCAGCAGCTTAGCTCGAGAGCAGTACTTC. It codes for CASSLAREQYF.

The gene calls are TRBV5-4 and TRBJ2-3; possible D gene TRBD2, 6 bases. Germline V lookup: CDR1 SGHNT, CDR2 YYREEE (reference sequence). The CDR3 is 15 residues long. The V end was cut by 0 bases, the J end by 3 bases, with 11 bases between. The CDR3 is CASSLDGGVTDTQYF. The CDR3 nucleotides are TGTGCCAGCAGCTTGGACGGGGGAGTGACAGATACGCAGTATTTT.

The chain is built from TRBV20-1 and TRBJ2-1; 10 positions agree with TRBD2. The CDR3 spans 16 residues. The germline gives CDR1 DFQATT, CDR2 SNEGSKA (reference sequence). The ends lost 0 bases at V and 2 bases at J; junction bases unmatched: 4. The CDR3 nucleotides are TGCAGTGCTAGAGATGGGCTAGCGGGGGCCTACAATGAGCAGTTCTTC. Amino acid sequence: CSARDGLAGAYNEQFF.

The chain is built from TRBV19 and TRBJ1-5; D may be TRBD1 (6 bases). With 7 bases removed from V and 0 bases from J, the gap between germline ends came to 13 bases. CDR1 LNHDA and CDR2 SQIVND come from the germline V gene (reference sequence). CDR3 length equals 15 residues. The CDR3 nucleotides read TGTGCCAGTAACCCGACAGGATATAGCAATCAGCCCCAGCATTTT. Its translation: CASNPTGYSNQPQHF.

The table lists this clonotype with a few counts. The junction shows a germline mismatch at one end, possibly a read error. This chain connects TRBV6-1 to TRBJ1-3, with TRBD1 identical over 7 bases. This CDR3 has 15 amino acids. Germline-derived CDR1 and CDR2 are MNHNS and SASEGT. The CDR3 nucleotides read TGTGCCACCTCAAGAGGGACAGACTCTGGGAACACCATATATTTT. Residues: CATSRGTDSGNTIYF.

On this clonotype: The junction departs from the called germline gene at one end, perhaps through a read error. Here the CDR3 reads CASGQEGGGSYEQYF. The DNA of the CDR3 is TGCGCCAGCGGCCAAGAAGGTGGGGGCTCCTACGAGCAGTACTTC. This chain connects TRBV4-1 to TRBJ2-7, with D perhaps assigned TRBD1 or TRBD2 (5 bases each). Germline V lookup: CDR1 MGHRA, CDR2 YSYEKL. The CDR3 consists of 15 residues.

The V and J genes are TRBV7-9 and TRBJ2-7; D is uncertain. CDR3 length: 15 amino acids. Germline loops: CDR1 SEHNR, CDR2 FQNEAQ (reference sequence). Trimming stripped 5 bases from V and 0 bases from J, with 14 bases between. The CDR3 nucleotides are TGTGCCAGCAGCCCTCCTTTTCCAGCCTCCTACGAGCAGTACTTC. Translating gives CASSPPFPASYEQYF.

The chain joins TRBV9 to TRBJ2-1, with 8 bases matching TRBD2. Germline-derived CDR1 and CDR2 are SGDLS and YYNGEE. This CDR3 has 17 residues. The ends lost 0 bases at V and 2 bases at J; junction bases unmatched: 7. Here the CDR3 DNA reads TGTGCCAGCAGCGTAGCTGCTGCGGGGGGCCCCTACAATGAGCAGTTCTTC. Its protein is CASSVAAAGGPYNEQFF.

There are many counts of this clonotype. V is TRBV7-2 and J is TRBJ2-1; 9 bases are a match to TRBD1. This CDR3 comprises 13 residues. Germline V gene data show CDR1 as SGHTA and CDR2 as FQGNSA. The J segment lost 7 bases and the V segment lost 4 bases, leaving 2 bases of the junction unmatched. The CDR3 nucleotides read TGTGCCAGCAGCTACAGGGGGCCGAATGAGCAGTTCTTC. Amino acids: CASSYRGPNEQFF.

The CDR3 loop reads CASSLPDRGPYNEQFF. CDR3 DNA: TGTGCCAGCAGCTTACCCGACAGGGGGCCCTACAATGAGCAGTTCTTC. This chain connects TRBV7-4 to TRBJ2-1; 10 bases map to TRBD1. The CDR3 totals 16 residues. After removal of 2 bases from V and 2 bases from J, the junction contained 3 bases not matched to a gene. Germline V lookup: CDR1 SGHVT, CDR2 SQSDAQ.

The V gene is TRBV4-3, the J gene TRBJ2-7; 11 bases line up with TRBD2. V dropped 2 bases and J dropped 3; count of bases not matched to a gene: 15. Looked up from germline, CDR1 is LGHNA and CDR2 is YSLEER. The CDR3 spans 19 residues. In nucleotides, the CDR3 is TGCGCCAGCAGCCAATCACTAGGTAGCGGGAGGGCCATAAGCTACGAGCAGTACTTC. This translates into CASSQSLGSGRAISYEQYF.

The chain links TRBV12-3 or TRBV12-4 to TRBJ2-7; D is possibly TRBD1 (6 bases). The CDR3 consists of 16 residues. Trimming stripped 8 bases from V and 1 base from J, with 21 bases between. CDR3: CASGTPRTALSYEQYF. The CDR3 region has the DNA TGTGCCAGCGGTACCCCCCGGACAGCCTTATCCTACGAGCAGTACTTC.

The rearrangement links TRBV14 to TRBJ1-2; D is uncertain. This CDR3 has 12 residues. V dropped 1 base and J dropped 4 bases, with 4 bases sitting between them. The germline V gene encodes CDR1 SGHDN and CDR2 FVKESK. CDR3 loop: CASSQASYGYTF. In DNA form, the CDR3 reads TGTGCCAGCAGCCAAGCAAGCTATGGCTACACCTTC.

The sample holds a few counts of this clonotype. The chain carries TRBV5-1 and TRBJ2-2; D might be TRBD2 (6 bases). Germline CDR1 and CDR2: SGHRS and YFSETQ. The V gene lost 0 bases and the J gene lost 5 bases, with 14 bases spanning the gap. This CDR3 region has 16 residues. CDR3 residues: CASSLDPAGQTGELFF. DNA for the CDR3: TGCGCCAGCAGCTTGGATCCGGCGGGGCAGACCGGGGAGCTGTTTTTT.

This clonotype has more than one count but fewer than ten. V gene TRBV11-2 combines with J gene TRBJ2-2; D may be TRBD2 (5 bases). The CDR3 extends over 16 amino acids. Germline CDR1 is SGHAT and CDR2 is FQNNGV. Trimming took 5 bases from V and 3 from J, leaving 16 bases between them. CDR3 loop: CASSPFTGLDTGELFF. CDR3 bases: TGTGCCAGCAGCCCCTTCACGGGATTGGACACCGGGGAGCTGTTTTTT.

The chain couples TRBV15 to TRBJ1-1; D uncertain. Germline V gene data show CDR1 as LNHNV and CDR2 as YYDKDF (reference sequence). This CDR3 region has 14 residues. V was pared by 2 bases and J by 5 bases, with 12 bases between. The CDR3 nucleotides read TGTGCCACCAGCAGAACCCCAGGCGTGACTGAAGCTTTCTTT. Translating it yields CATSRTPGVTEAFF.

The chain carries TRBV7-6 and TRBJ2-1; D possibly corresponds to TRBD2 (5 bases). CDR3 length: 13 amino acids. CDR1 is SGHVS, CDR2 FNYEAQ, per germline. V lost 5 bases to trimming and J lost 10 bases, with 15 bases between them. CDR3 coding DNA: TGTGCCAGCAGCACCGGACTGGCCAGCGAGCAGTTCTTC. This translates into CASSTGLASEQFF.

Many counts were recorded for this clonotype. This chain links TRBV7-2 with TRBJ2-7, with D perhaps TRBD2 (6 bases). Germline lookup yields CDR1 SGHTA and CDR2 FQGNSA. Trimming pared 1 base from V and 4 bases from J, leaving 11 bases between. The CDR3 contains 14 residues. The DNA for the CDR3 is TGTGCCAGCAGCTTAGGTGCGGGACCTTACGAGCAGTACTTC. The encoded protein is CASSLGAGPYEQYF.

This clonotype was observed once. A much larger clone differs from this one at a single base, so this may be a read error. This chain connects TRBV7-9 to TRBJ2-3, with D possibly being TRBD2 (5 bases). Germline CDR1 reads SEHNR; CDR2 reads FQNEAQ (reference sequence). The CDR3 sequence is 15 residues long. V was trimmed by 2 bases and J by 6 bases, leaving 15 bases between them. The CDR3 region has the DNA TGTGCCAGCAGCTTAAGAGGGCTAGTTCCCGATACGCAGTATTTT. It specifies CASSLRGLVPDTQYF.

This chain links TRBV7-2 with TRBJ2-1; D unclear. Trimming took off 1 base at V and 9 bases at J, with 13 bases between the two ends. Germline V gene lookup returns CDR1 SGHTA and CDR2 FQGNSA. The CDR3 extends over 14 amino acids. The CDR3, as DNA: TGTGCCAGCAGCTTAGAGCTAGGACGTTTTGAGCAGTTCTTC. This sequence encodes CASSLELGRFEQFF.

CDR3 protein: CASSPRQGDYEQYF. The CDR3 region has the DNA TGTGCCAGCAGCCCCCGGCAGGGCGACTACGAGCAGTACTTC. V usage is TRBV7-6 and J usage is TRBJ2-7, with a weak D call TRBD1 (5 bases). This CDR3 has 14 residues. CDR1 and CDR2 from the germline V gene are SGHVS and FNYEAQ. The germline V and J ends were trimmed by 5 bases and 3 bases, with 14 bases remaining between them.

The CDR3 nucleotides read TGCGCCAGCAGCCCAAGGGCGCTAACTGACAATGAGCAGTTCTTC. This codes for CASSPRALTDNEQFF. This chain links TRBV4-3 with TRBJ2-1; no firm D call. Deletions cut 4 bases from V and 5 bases from J, with 15 bases between. This CDR3 is built from 15 residues. The germline CDR1 and CDR2 sequences are LGHNA and YSLEER.